A selection of T cell receptor beta chains follows, all from one sample in a study of graft-versus-host responses after intestinal transplantation. Using immunoSEQ multiplex PCR, the repertoire was profiled, and TCRdb retains in-frame clones only, with some absent. The sample has some 22,000 clones; 56% are singletons. Sequenced here: alloreactive CD4+ T cells from a mixed lymphocyte reaction culture, sampled before intestinal transplant. These receptors all stem from a human patient who received an intestinal transplant. Both conserved end residues are part of each CDR3. A D gene is named only where the DNA matches it firmly. Rows give clone size only sometimes, using once, few, many, or a class for an expanded clone.

CDR3 length: 13; D gene: TRBD2; V gene: TRBV10-2; clone size: few; J gene: TRBJ2-3; CDR3 protein: CASLAGDTDTQYF; CDR3 DNA: TGCGCCAGCCTAGCGGGGGACACAGATACGCAGTATTTT
CDR3 length: 19; D gene: NA; V gene: TRBV9; clone size: once; J gene: TRBJ2-1; CDR3 protein: CASSVARDGSGQGRNEQFF; CDR3 DNA: TGTGCCAGCAGCGTAGCTAGAGATGGTTCGGGACAAGGACGCAATGAGCAGTTCTTC
CDR3 length: 13; D gene: TRBD2; V gene: TRBV2; clone size: NA; J gene: TRBJ2-5; CDR3 protein: CANKAGRWETQYF; CDR3 DNA: TGTGCCAATAAAGCGGGACGGTGGGAGACCCAGTACTTC
CDR3 length: 16; D gene: NA; V gene: TRBV19; clone size: NA; J gene: TRBJ1-5; CDR3 protein: CASRPPAVGAGQPQHF; CDR3 DNA: TGTGCCAGTAGACCTCCCGCGGTGGGGGCGGGTCAGCCCCAGCATTTT
CDR3 length: 16; D gene: NA; V gene: TRBV2; clone size: NA; J gene: TRBJ1-4; CDR3 protein: CASSDSIGRTNEKLFF; CDR3 DNA: TGTGCCAGCAGTGACAGCATAGGGAGGACTAATGAAAAACTGTTTTTT
CDR3 length: 16; D gene: NA; V gene: TRBV6-1; clone size: NA; J gene: TRBJ2-1; CDR3 protein: CASSEARSGSYNEQFF; CDR3 DNA: TGTGCCAGCAGTGAAGCGAGGAGCGGCTCCTACAATGAGCAGTTCTTC
CDR3 length: 13; D gene: NA; V gene: TRBV25-1; clone size: few; J gene: TRBJ1-1; CDR3 protein: CASRDRMDTEAFF; CDR3 DNA: TGTGCCAGCAGAGACAGGATGGACACTGAAGCTTTCTTT
CDR3 length: 16; D gene: TRBD1; V gene: TRBV7-9; clone size: NA; J gene: TRBJ2-6; CDR3 protein: CASSEWTGFGANVLTF; CDR3 DNA: TGTGCCAGCAGCGAATGGACAGGGTTTGGGGCCAACGTCCTGACTTTC
CDR3 length: 12; D gene: NA; V gene: TRBV10-1; clone size: NA; J gene: TRBJ2-3; CDR3 protein: CASSESVDTQYF; CDR3 DNA: TGCGCCAGCAGTGAGTCCGTGGATACGCAGTATTTT
CDR3 length: 16; D gene: NA; V gene: TRBV6-9; clone size: NA; J gene: TRBJ1-2; CDR3 protein: CASSYTPQRARYGYTF; CDR3 DNA: TGTGCCAGCAGTTATACCCCCCAGAGGGCAAGATATGGCTACACCTTC
CDR3 length: 16; D gene: NA; V gene: TRBV27; clone size: NA; J gene: TRBJ1-2; CDR3 protein: CASSPIDSLANYGYTF; CDR3 DNA: TGTGCCAGCAGTCCCATTGACAGCCTAGCTAACTATGGCTACACCTTC
CDR3 length: 16; D gene: TRBD1; V gene: TRBV5-1; clone size: NA; J gene: TRBJ1-3; CDR3 protein: CASRVGTGRSGNTIYF; CDR3 DNA: TGCGCCAGCAGAGTTGGGACAGGGAGGTCTGGAAACACCATATATTTT
CDR3 length: 19; D gene: TRBD2; V gene: TRBV4-1; clone size: NA; J gene: TRBJ2-7; CDR3 protein: CASSQIPLGLVAGNKEQYF; CDR3 DNA: TGCGCCAGCAGCCAGATCCCCTTAGGGTTGGTAGCGGGAAATAAGGAGCAGTACTTC
CDR3 length: 14; D gene: NA; V gene: TRBV28; clone size: NA; J gene: TRBJ1-4; CDR3 protein: CASSFTRTVEKLFF; CDR3 DNA: TGTGCCAGCAGTTTTACCCGGACAGTCGAAAAACTGTTTTTT
CDR3 length: 13; D gene: TRBD2; V gene: TRBV2; clone size: NA; J gene: TRBJ2-1; CDR3 protein: CASTRLAGVEQFF; CDR3 DNA: TGTGCCAGCACGAGACTAGCGGGAGTTGAGCAGTTCTTC
CDR3 length: 13; D gene: NA; V gene: TRBV21-1; clone size: NA; J gene: TRBJ2-4; CDR3 protein: CASSKEAVNRQYF; CDR3 DNA: TGTGCCAGCAGCAAAGAGGCGGTTAACAGGCAGTACTTC
CDR3 length: 12; D gene: TRBD1; V gene: TRBV11-3; clone size: NA; J gene: TRBJ1-1; CDR3 protein: CASSLQGAEAFF; CDR3 DNA: TGTGCCAGCAGCCTACAGGGGGCTGAAGCTTTCTTT
CDR3 length: 15; D gene: NA; V gene: TRBV6-1; clone size: NA; J gene: TRBJ1-1; CDR3 protein: CASRKEDSLYTEAFF; CDR3 DNA: TGTGCCAGCAGGAAAGAGGACAGTCTTTACACTGAAGCTTTCTTT
CDR3 length: 15; D gene: NA; V gene: TRBV7-2; clone size: NA; J gene: TRBJ2-7; CDR3 protein: CASSLDTERRYEQYF; CDR3 DNA: TGTGCCAGCAGCTTAGACACCGAGAGGAGGTACGAGCAGTACTTC
CDR3 length: 16; D gene: TRBD1; V gene: TRBV7-9; clone size: few; J gene: TRBJ1-2; CDR3 protein: CASSQGGTGSSLGYTF; CDR3 DNA: TGTGCCAGCAGCCAAGGGGGGACAGGGTCCTCTTTGGGCTACACCTTC
CDR3 length: 13; D gene: NA; V gene: TRBV30; clone size: once; J gene: TRBJ1-4; CDR3 protein: CAWSPTENEKLFF; CDR3 DNA: TGTGCCTGGTCCCCCACGGAGAATGAAAAACTGTTTTTT
CDR3 length: 15; D gene: TRBD1; V gene: TRBV7-2; clone size: few; J gene: TRBJ1-2; CDR3 protein: CASSPSSGQVYGYTF; CDR3 DNA: TGTGCCAGCAGCCCGAGTAGTGGACAGGTCTATGGCTACACCTTC
CDR3 length: 16; D gene: TRBD2; V gene: TRBV2; clone size: NA; J gene: TRBJ2-5; CDR3 protein: CASSPPGLGWIETQYF; CDR3 DNA: TGTGCCAGCAGTCCTCCGGGACTAGGGTGGATCGAGACCCAGTACTTC
CDR3 length: 15; D gene: TRBD1; V gene: TRBV5-1; clone size: NA; J gene: TRBJ2-5; CDR3 protein: CASSLSGQGLETQYF; CDR3 DNA: TGCGCCAGCAGCTTATCAGGACAGGGGTTGGAGACCCAGTACTTC
CDR3 length: 14; D gene: TRBD2; V gene: TRBV7-2; clone size: NA; J gene: TRBJ2-7; CDR3 protein: CASSLRGGFDEQYF; CDR3 DNA: TGTGCCAGCAGCTTACGCGGGGGGTTCGACGAGCAGTACTTC
CDR3 length: 10; D gene: NA; V gene: TRBV30; clone size: NA; J gene: TRBJ1-2; CDR3 protein: CAWKGRYYTF; CDR3 DNA: TGTGCCTGGAAAGGCAGGTACTACACCTTC
CDR3 length: 13; D gene: NA; V gene: TRBV6-5; clone size: medium-sized; J gene: TRBJ2-7; CDR3 protein: CASSHGVFYEQYF; CDR3 DNA: TGTGCCAGCAGCCACGGGGTGTTCTACGAGCAGTACTTC
CDR3 length: 13; D gene: NA; V gene: TRBV6-5; clone size: few; J gene: TRBJ2-1; CDR3 protein: CASRNRVLDEQFF; CDR3 DNA: TGTGCCAGCAGGAACAGGGTCTTGGATGAGCAGTTCTTC
CDR3 length: 19; D gene: TRBD2; V gene: TRBV7-2; clone size: NA; J gene: TRBJ2-7; CDR3 protein: CASSFRSSGLAGGLYEQYF; CDR3 DNA: TGTGCCAGCAGCTTCAGATCATCCGGACTAGCGGGGGGCCTCTACGAGCAGTACTTC
CDR3 length: 15; D gene: NA; V gene: TRBV6-5; clone size: NA; J gene: TRBJ2-6; CDR3 protein: CASSRDRSGANVLTF; CDR3 DNA: TGTGCCAGCAGCCGAGACAGGTCTGGGGCCAACGTCCTGACTTTC
CDR3 length: 14; D gene: NA; V gene: TRBV29-1; clone size: NA; J gene: TRBJ2-3; CDR3 protein: CSVDRLKGTDTQYF; CDR3 DNA: TGCAGCGTAGACAGACTGAAAGGCACAGATACGCAGTATTTT
CDR3 length: 14; D gene: NA; V gene: TRBV6-6; clone size: few; J gene: TRBJ1-5; CDR3 protein: CASSPGQPNQPQHF; CDR3 DNA: TGTGCCAGCAGTCCTGGACAGCCTAATCAGCCCCAGCATTTT